A selection of T cell receptor beta chains follows, all from one sample in a study of regulatory T cells in long-lasting Graves disease. One entry per CDR3 protein results from TCRdb running MiXCR on the multiplex PCR reads. Among 700,000 or so distinct CDR3 sequences, around 30% were seen once, and the ten largest hold around 42%. Sequenced here: peripheral blood mononuclear cells (PBMCs), sampled when the disease was refractory, from a patient treated with antithyroid drugs. These receptors came from a female donor with Graves disease. CDR3s include the opening cysteine and the closing phenylalanine or tryptophan. A D gene is named only where the DNA matches it firmly. The size of a clone is reported for some rows only, either as once, few or many, or as a class for expanded clones.

J	V	D	size	CDR3	DNA
TRBJ2-4	TRBV20-1	.	.	CSAPKKEAKNIQYF	TGCAGTGCTCCGAAAAAGGAGGCCAAAAACATTCAGTACTTC
TRBJ2-7	TRBV6-1	.	once	CACTTTPGASYEQYF	TGTGCCTGCACGACGACTCCGGGGGCGAGCTACGAGCAGTACTTC
TRBJ1-5	TRBV28	.	many	CASTSPRFRQPQHF	TGTGCCAGCACCTCGCCCCGCTTTCGACAGCCCCAGCATTTT
TRBJ2-4	TRBV7-2	TRBD1	few	CASSLAGTGDIQYF	TGTGCCAGCAGCTTAGCGGGTACAGGGGACATTCAGTACTTC
TRBJ1-2	TRBV10-3	.	.	CAISEKINYGYTF	TGTGCCATCAGTGAGAAGATTAACTATGGCTACACCTTC
TRBJ1-5	TRBV15	TRBD1	few	CATSSPDRGQRSNQPQHF	TGTGCCACCAGCAGTCCCGACAGGGGCCAACGGAGCAATCAGCCCCAGCATTTT
TRBJ1-2	TRBV15	.	.	CATSRDSTLTENYGYTF	TGTGCCACCAGCAGAGATAGCACCTTGACAGAAAACTATGGCTACACCTTC
TRBJ1-2	TRBV4-1	.	.	CASSQMDGYGYTF	TGCGCCAGCAGCCAAATGGACGGCTATGGCTACACCTTC
TRBJ1-2	TRBV30	.	.	CAWSPQPNYGYTF	TGTGCCTGGAGTCCCCAACCTAACTATGGCTACACCTTC
TRBJ1-2	TRBV30	.	few	CAWGAGPGYTF	TGTGCCTGGGGGGCAGGCCCCGGCTACACCTTC
TRBJ2-7	TRBV7-6	.	.	CASSSRLDGTYEQYF	TGTGCCAGCAGCTCAAGACTAGATGGAACCTACGAGCAGTACTTC
TRBJ2-7	TRBV5-1	.	many	CASSLAGTLYEQYF	TGCGCCAGCAGCTTGGCTGGGACACTCTACGAGCAGTACTTC
TRBJ1-2	TRBV12-3/TRBV12-4	.	many	CASSPQHGSGGYTF	TGTGCCAGCAGTCCCCAGCATGGCTCGGGAGGCTACACCTTC
TRBJ1-5	TRBV6-2/TRBV6-3	.	.	CASTPPPREGRLNQPQHF	TGTGCCAGCACTCCACCTCCGAGGGAAGGACGCCTCAATCAGCCCCAGCATTTT
TRBJ2-4	TRBV28	.	many	CASSLIRAHIQYF	TGTGCCAGCAGTTTAATCAGGGCGCACATTCAGTACTTC
TRBJ2-1	TRBV3-1	.	.	CVSSQDERVVVEQFF	TGTGTCAGCAGCCAAGATGAAAGGGTGGTAGTAGAGCAGTTCTTC
TRBJ1-1	TRBV29-1	.	.	CSVEVYTEAFF	TGCAGCGTTGAGGTTTACACTGAAGCTTTCTTT
TRBJ2-1	TRBV28	.	few	CASSLSPTGEQFF	TGTGCCAGCAGTTTATCCCCGACAGGCGAGCAGTTCTTC
TRBJ1-4	TRBV11-2	TRBD1	few	CASSKGQGGTATNEKLFF	TGTGCCAGCAGCAAGGGACAGGGAGGTACAGCGACTAATGAAAAACTGTTTTTT
TRBJ1-1	TRBV29-1	.	few	CSARVRNTEAFF	TGCAGCGCCAGGGTTAGGAACACTGAAGCTTTCTTT
TRBJ1-5	TRBV19	.	.	CASSISRNQPQHF	TGTGCCAGTAGTATATCTAGGAATCAGCCCCAGCATTTT
TRBJ2-7	TRBV28	TRBD2	many	CASSTRTSGSHYEQYF	TGTGCCAGCAGTACCCGGACTAGCGGGAGTCACTACGAGCAGTACTTC
TRBJ1-4	TRBV6-1	.	few	CASRLNGVNANEKLFF	TGTGCCAGCAGGCTAAACGGCGTCAACGCTAATGAAAAACTGTTTTTT
TRBJ1-2	TRBV29-1	.	few	CSVEGRSFNYGYTF	TGCAGCGTTGAAGGTCGGAGTTTTAACTATGGCTACACCTTC
TRBJ2-2	TRBV5-1	TRBD2	few	CASSLAGLANTGELFF	TGCGCCAGCAGCTTGGCCGGACTAGCGAACACCGGGGAGCTGTTTTTT
TRBJ2-6	TRBV11-2	.	.	CASSSGYRGPGANVLTF	TGTGCCAGCAGCTCCGGATACCGGGGCCCTGGGGCCAACGTCCTGACTTTC
TRBJ1-2	TRBV20-1	.	.	CRAPQSDYGYTF	TGCAGGGCGCCTCAATCGGACTATGGCTACACCTTC
TRBJ2-4	TRBV6-1	TRBD2	few	CASSQTSGKTLAKNIQYF	TGTGCCAGCAGCCAGACTAGCGGGAAAACCCTAGCCAAAAACATTCAGTACTTC
TRBJ1-1	TRBV28	.	many	CASSPGRGRTEAFF	TGTGCCAGCAGTCCGGGGAGGGGTCGCACTGAAGCTTTCTTT
TRBJ1-1	TRBV5-1	.	.	CASSLDFGVTEAFF	TGCGCCAGCAGCTTGGATTTCGGGGTCACTGAAGCTTTCTTT
TRBJ1-6	TRBV6-2/TRBV6-3	.	.	CASSRDIYNSPLHF	TGTGCCAGCAGTAGGGACATTTATAATTCACCCCTCCACTTT
TRBJ1-6	TRBV10-3	.	.	CAIKGEGGNSPLHF	TGTGCCATCAAAGGGGAGGGAGGAAATTCACCCCTCCACTTT